Listed below are T cell receptor beta chains from one sample, sequenced in a study of cytomegalovirus exposure and HLA in healthy donors. The protocol was immunoSEQ multiplex PCR, while the TCRdb copy is restricted to in-frame clones and leaves out a portion. The sample includes about 240,000 clones, about 80% of them seen just once. Specimen: PBMCs. Source of these receptors: a woman aged 60-75 years in good health and CMV-seropositive. The CDR3 runs from the conserved cysteine through the conserved F or W.

V: TRBV27; J: TRBJ2-7; CDR3: CASSFWQSYEQYF
V: TRBV5-6; J: TRBJ2-1; CDR3: CASSESSWSYNEQFF
V: TRBV16; J: TRBJ2-7; CDR3: CANSRWDSSYEQYF
V: TRBV19; J: TRBJ2-1; CDR3: CASSIVASRNEQFF
V: TRBV5-1; J: TRBJ1-1; CDR3: CASTPGQGGTEAFF
V: TRBV10-3; J: TRBJ2-7; CDR3: CASGLGGRNEQYF
V: TRBV5-1; J: TRBJ2-3; CDR3: CASSNLDRGVDTQYF
V: TRBV4-1; J: TRBJ2-7; CDR3: CASSPQGQRTYEQYF
V: TRBV19; J: TRBJ1-2; CDR3: CASSIIQGNGYTF
V: TRBV6-1; J: TRBJ2-7; CDR3: CASILSVSYEQYF
V: TRBV7-9; J: TRBJ2-5; CDR3: CASSPGLAGRETQYF
V: TRBV28; J: TRBJ2-7; CDR3: CASSRTSGITYEQYF
V: TRBV29-1; J: TRBJ1-3; CDR3: CSVAQGPGNTIYF
V: TRBV5-5; J: TRBJ1-2; CDR3: CASSLEELGGGYGYTF
V: TRBV27; J: TRBJ1-6; CDR3: CASSSTGGIHF
V: TRBV7-8; J: TRBJ1-1; CDR3: CASSLTGSATEAFF
V: TRBV7-3; J: TRBJ2-1; CDR3: CASSLGTSGASSYNEQFF
V: TRBV5-4; J: TRBJ2-5; CDR3: CASSPDNQETQYF
V: TRBV5-1; J: TRBJ1-1; CDR3: CASSLAADNTEAFF
V: TRBV2; J: TRBJ2-2; CDR3: CASSWTSTGELFF
V: TRBV10-3; J: TRBJ2-2; CDR3: CAISRDRGPNTGELFF
V: TRBV7-7; J: TRBJ2-5; CDR3: CASSSSLAGETQYF
V: TRBV5-1; J: TRBJ2-2; CDR3: CASSHLGDTGELFF
V: TRBV9; J: TRBJ2-2; CDR3: CASSRPGSGELFF
V: TRBV9; J: TRBJ1-4; CDR3: CASTAGTRGEKLFF
V: TRBV6-5; J: TRBJ2-7; CDR3: CASNGGSSYEQYF
V: TRBV9; J: TRBJ2-2; CDR3: CASSVDSGGYTGELFF
V: TRBV15; J: TRBJ2-3; CDR3: CATSRDKGRRTDTQYF
V: TRBV4-1; J: TRBJ1-5; CDR3: CASRRVGGPKDQPQHF